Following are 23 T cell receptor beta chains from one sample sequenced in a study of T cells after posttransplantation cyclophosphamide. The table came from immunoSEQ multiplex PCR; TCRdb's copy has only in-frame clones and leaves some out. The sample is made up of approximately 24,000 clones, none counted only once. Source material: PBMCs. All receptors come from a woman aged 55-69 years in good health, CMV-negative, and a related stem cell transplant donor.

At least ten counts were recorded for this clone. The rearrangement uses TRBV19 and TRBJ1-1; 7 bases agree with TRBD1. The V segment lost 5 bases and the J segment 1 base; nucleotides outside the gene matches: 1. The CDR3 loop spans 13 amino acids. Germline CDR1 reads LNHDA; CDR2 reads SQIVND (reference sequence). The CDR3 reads CASSDRANTEAFF. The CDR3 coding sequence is TGTGCCAGTAGTGACAGGGCGAACACTGAAGCTTTCTTT.

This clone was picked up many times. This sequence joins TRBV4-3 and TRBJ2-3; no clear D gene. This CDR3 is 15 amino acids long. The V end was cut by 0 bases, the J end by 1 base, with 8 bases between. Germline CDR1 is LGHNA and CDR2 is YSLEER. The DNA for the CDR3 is TGCGCCAGCAGCCAAGATATAGCAGGCACAGATACGCAGTATTTT. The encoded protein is CASSQDIAGTDTQYF.

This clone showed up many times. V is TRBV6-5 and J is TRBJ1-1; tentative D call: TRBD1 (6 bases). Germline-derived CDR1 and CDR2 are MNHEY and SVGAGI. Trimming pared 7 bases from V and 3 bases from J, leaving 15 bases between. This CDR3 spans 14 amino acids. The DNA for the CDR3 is TGTGCCAGCAAACCTACAGGGCTGTACACTGAAGCTTTCTTT. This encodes CASKPTGLYTEAFF.

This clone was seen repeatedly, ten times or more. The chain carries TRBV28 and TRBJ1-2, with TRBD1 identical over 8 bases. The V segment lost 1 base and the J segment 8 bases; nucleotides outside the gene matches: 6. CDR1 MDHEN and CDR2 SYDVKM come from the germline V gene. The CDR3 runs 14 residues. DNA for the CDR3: TGTGCCAGCAGTTTATCAGGGGGCTCGGCGGGCTACACCTTC. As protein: CASSLSGGSAGYTF.

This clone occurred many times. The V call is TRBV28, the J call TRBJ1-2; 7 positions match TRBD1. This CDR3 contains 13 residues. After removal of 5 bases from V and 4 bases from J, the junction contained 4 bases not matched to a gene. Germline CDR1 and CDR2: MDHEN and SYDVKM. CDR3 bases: TGTGCCAGCAGTCCACAGGGGCCCTATGGCTACACCTTC. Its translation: CASSPQGPYGYTF.

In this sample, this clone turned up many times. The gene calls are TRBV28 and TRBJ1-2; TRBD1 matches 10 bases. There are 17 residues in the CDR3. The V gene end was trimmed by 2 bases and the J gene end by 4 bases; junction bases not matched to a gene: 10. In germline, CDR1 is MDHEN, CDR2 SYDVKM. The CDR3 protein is CASSLIPRGQGGYGYTF. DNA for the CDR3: TGTGCCAGCAGTTTAATCCCCCGCGGACAGGGGGGCTATGGCTACACCTTC.

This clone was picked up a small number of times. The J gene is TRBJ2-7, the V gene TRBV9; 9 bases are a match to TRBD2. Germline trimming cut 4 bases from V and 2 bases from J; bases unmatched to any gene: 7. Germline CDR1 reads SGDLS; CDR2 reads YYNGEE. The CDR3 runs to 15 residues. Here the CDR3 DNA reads TGTGCCAGCAGCCCCAGACTAGCGGAAGCCTACGAGCAGTACTTC. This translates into CASSPRLAEAYEQYF.

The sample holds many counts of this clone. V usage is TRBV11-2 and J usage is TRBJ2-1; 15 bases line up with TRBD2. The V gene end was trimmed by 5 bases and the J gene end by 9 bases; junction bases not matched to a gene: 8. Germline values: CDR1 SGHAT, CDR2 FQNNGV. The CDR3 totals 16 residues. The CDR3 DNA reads TGTGCCAGCAGCACGGGACTAGCGGGGGGAAGCGGTGAGCAGTTCTTC. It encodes CASSTGLAGGSGEQFF.

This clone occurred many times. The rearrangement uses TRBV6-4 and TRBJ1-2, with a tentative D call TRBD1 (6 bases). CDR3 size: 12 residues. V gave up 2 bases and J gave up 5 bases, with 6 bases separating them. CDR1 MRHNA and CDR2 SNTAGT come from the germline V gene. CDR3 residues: CASSDRGYGYTF. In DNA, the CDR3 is TGTGCCAGCAGTGACAGGGGGTATGGCTACACCTTC.

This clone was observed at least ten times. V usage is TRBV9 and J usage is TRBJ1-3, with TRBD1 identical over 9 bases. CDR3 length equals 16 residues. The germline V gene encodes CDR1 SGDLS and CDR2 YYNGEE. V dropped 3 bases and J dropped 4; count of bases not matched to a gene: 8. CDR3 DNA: TGTGCCAGCAGCGCGACCCGGACAGGGGCCGGAAACACCATATATTTT. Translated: CASSATRTGAGNTIYF.

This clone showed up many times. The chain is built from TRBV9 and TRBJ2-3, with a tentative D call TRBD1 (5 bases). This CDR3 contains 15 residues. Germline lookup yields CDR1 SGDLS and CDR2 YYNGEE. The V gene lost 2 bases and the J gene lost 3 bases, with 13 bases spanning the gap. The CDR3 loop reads CASSVTGPRTDTQYF. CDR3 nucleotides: TGTGCCAGCAGCGTTACAGGCCCTCGGACAGATACGCAGTATTTT. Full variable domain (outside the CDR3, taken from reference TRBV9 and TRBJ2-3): DSGVTQTPKHLITATGQRVTLRCSPRSGDLSVYWYQQSLDQGLQFLIQYYNGEERAKGNILERFSAQQFPDLHSELNLSSLELGDSALYFCASSVTGPRTDTQYFGPGTRLTVL.

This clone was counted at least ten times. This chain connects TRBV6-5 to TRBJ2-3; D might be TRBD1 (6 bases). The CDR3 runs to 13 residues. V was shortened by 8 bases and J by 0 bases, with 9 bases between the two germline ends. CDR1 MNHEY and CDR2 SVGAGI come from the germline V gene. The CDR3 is CASVDSSTDTQYF. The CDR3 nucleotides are TGTGCCAGCGTGGACAGTAGCACAGATACGCAGTATTTT.

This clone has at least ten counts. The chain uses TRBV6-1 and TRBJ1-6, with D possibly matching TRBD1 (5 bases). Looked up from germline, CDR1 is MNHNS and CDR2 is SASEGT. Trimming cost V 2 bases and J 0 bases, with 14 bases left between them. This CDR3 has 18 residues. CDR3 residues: CASSEKGMVYSYNSPLHF. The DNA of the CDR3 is TGTGCCAGCAGTGAAAAGGGGATGGTTTACTCCTATAATTCACCCCTCCACTTT.

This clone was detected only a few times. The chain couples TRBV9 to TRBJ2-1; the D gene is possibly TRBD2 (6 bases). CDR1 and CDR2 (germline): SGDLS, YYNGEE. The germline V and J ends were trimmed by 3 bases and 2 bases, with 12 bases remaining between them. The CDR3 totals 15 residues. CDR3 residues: CASSATSNPYNEQFF. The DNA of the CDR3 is TGTGCCAGCAGCGCCACTAGCAATCCCTACAATGAGCAGTTCTTC.

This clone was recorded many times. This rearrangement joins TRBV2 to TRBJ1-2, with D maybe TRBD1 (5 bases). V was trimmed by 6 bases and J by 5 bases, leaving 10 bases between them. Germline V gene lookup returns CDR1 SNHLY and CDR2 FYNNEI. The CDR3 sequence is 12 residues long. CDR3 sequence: CASSSEGYGYTF. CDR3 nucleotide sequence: TGTGCCAGCAGCTCGGAGGGGTATGGCTACACCTTC.

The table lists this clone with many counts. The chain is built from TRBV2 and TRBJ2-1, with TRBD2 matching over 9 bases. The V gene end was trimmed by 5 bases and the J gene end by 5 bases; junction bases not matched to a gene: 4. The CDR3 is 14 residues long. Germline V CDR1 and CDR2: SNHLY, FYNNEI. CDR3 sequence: CASSTTSGNNEQFF. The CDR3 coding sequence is TGTGCCAGCAGTACGACTAGCGGAAACAATGAGCAGTTCTTC. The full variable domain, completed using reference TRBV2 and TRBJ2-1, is EPEVTQTPSHQVTQMGQEVILRCVPISNHLYFYWYRQILGQKVEFLVSFYNNEISEKSEIFDDQFSVERPDGSNFTLKIRSTKLEDSAMYFCASSTTSGNNEQFFGPGTRLTVL.

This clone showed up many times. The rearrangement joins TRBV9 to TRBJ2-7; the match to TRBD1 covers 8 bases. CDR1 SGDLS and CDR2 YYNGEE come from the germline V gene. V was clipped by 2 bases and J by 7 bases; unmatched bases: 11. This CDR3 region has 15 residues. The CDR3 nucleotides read TGTGCCAGCAGCGTCTCAGGGACAGGAGATGGAGAGCAGTACTTC. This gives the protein CASSVSGTGDGEQYF.

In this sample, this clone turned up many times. The CDR3: CASSLVAGTYNEQFF. In DNA, the CDR3 is TGCGCCAGCAGCTTAGTAGCGGGAACATACAATGAGCAGTTCTTC. The genes are TRBV5-1 and TRBJ2-1, with 8 bases that match TRBD2. Looked up from germline, CDR1 is SGHRS and CDR2 is YFSETQ. V gave up 2 bases and J gave up 4 bases; unmatched junction bases: 5. The CDR3 length is 15 residues.

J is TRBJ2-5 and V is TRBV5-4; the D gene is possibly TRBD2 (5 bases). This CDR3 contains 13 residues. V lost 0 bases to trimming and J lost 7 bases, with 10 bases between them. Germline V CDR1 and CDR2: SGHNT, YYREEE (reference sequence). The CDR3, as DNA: TGTGCCAGCAGCTTGGAGGGAGAGGGGACCCAGTACTTC. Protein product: CASSLEGEGTQYF.

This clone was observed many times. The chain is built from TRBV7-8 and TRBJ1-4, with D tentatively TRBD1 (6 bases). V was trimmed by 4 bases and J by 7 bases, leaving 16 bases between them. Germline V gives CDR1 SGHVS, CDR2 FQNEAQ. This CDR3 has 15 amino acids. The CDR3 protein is CASSSTGSSSEKLFF. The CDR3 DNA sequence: TGTGCCAGCAGCTCCACAGGGTCTTCCAGTGAAAAACTGTTTTTT. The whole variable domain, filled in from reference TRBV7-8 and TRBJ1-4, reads GAGVSQSPRYKVAKRGQDVALRCDPISGHVSLFWYQQALGQGPEFLTYFQNEAQLDKSGLPSDRFFAERPEGSVSTLKIQRTQQEDSAVYLCASSSTGSSSEKLFFGSGTQLSVL.

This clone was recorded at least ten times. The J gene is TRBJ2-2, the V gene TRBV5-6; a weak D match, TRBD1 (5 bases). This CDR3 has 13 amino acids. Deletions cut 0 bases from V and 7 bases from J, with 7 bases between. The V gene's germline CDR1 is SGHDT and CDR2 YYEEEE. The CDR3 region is CASSLVGVGELFF. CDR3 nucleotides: TGTGCCAGCAGCTTGGTAGGGGTCGGGGAGCTGTTTTTT.

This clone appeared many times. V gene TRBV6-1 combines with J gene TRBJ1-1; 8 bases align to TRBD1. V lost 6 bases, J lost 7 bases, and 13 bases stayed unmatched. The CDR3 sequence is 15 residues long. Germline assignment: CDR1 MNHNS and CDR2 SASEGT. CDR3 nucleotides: TGTGCCAGCAGAGCACAGGGGGGAAGAATGGTTGAAGCTTTCTTT. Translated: CASRAQGGRMVEAFF.

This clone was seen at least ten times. CDR3 DNA sequence: TGTGCCAGCAGCCCTTCAGGTGGGCCCAATCAGCCCCAGCATTTT. This codes for CASSPSGGPNQPQHF. This chain joins TRBV28 and TRBJ1-5; D is ambiguous. This CDR3 region has 15 residues. Between the trimmed V and J ends, which lost 6 bases and 3 bases, there was a span of 15 bases. Germline V CDR1 and CDR2: MDHEN, SYDVKM. Variable domain in full (rest from reference TRBV28 and TRBJ1-5): DVKVTQSSRYLVKRTGEKVFLECVQDMDHENMFWYRQDPGLGLRLIYFSYDVKMKEKGDIPEGYSVSREKKERFSLILESASTNQTSMYLCASSPSGGPNQPQHFGDGTRLSIL.